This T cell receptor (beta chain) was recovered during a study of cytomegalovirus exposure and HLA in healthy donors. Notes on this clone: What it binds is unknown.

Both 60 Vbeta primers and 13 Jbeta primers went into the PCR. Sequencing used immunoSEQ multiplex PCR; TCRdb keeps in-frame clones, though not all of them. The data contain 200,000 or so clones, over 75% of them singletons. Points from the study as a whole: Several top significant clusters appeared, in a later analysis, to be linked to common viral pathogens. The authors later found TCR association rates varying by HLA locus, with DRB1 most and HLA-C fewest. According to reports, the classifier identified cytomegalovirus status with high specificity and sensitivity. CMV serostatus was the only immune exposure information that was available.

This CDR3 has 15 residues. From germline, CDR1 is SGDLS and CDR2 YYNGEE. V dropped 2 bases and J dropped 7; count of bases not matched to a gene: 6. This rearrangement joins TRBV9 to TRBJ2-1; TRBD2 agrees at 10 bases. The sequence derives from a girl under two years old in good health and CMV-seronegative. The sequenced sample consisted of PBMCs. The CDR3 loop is CASSVSGGARNEQFF. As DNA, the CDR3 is TGTGCCAGCAGCGTGAGCGGGGGGGCGAGGAATGAGCAGTTCTTC.